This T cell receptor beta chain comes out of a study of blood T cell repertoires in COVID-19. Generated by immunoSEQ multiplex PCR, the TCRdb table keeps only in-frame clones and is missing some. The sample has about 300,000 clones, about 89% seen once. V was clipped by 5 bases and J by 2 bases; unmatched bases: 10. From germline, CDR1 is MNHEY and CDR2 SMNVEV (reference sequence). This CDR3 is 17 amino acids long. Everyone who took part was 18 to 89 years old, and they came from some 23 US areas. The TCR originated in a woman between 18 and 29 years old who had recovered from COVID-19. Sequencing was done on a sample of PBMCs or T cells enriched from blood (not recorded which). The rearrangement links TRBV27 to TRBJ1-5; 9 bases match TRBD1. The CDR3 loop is CASSLTTGGEGNQPQHF. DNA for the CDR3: TGTGCCAGCAGTCTAACTACAGGGGGCGAAGGCAATCAGCCCCAGCATTTT.